The 7 T cell receptor beta chains given below trace back to one sample, sequenced in a study of blood T cell repertoires in COVID-19. Sequencing was performed with immunoSEQ multiplex PCR; in TCRdb, only in-frame clones are kept and a portion is missing. The sample has 110,000 or so clones, just under 90% seen once. Material for sequencing was peripheral blood. These receptors originate from a woman aged 50 to 60 with acute or convalescent COVID-19.

This clone is a singleton in its sample. The chain combines TRBV12-3 or TRBV12-4 with TRBJ2-2; TRBD1 might be the D (6 bases). The V end lost 9 bases, the J end lost 1 base, and 9 bases lay between the germline ends. The CDR3 contains 13 residues. The CDR3 protein is CASGQMNTGELFF. The CDR3 region has the DNA TGTGCCAGTGGACAGATGAACACCGGGGAGCTGTTTTTT.

J is TRBJ1-1 and V is TRBV7-2, with D possibly TRBD1 on 5 matching bases. Germline assignment: CDR1 SGHTA and CDR2 FQGNSA. V dropped 6 bases and J dropped 3 bases, with 14 bases sitting between them. The CDR3 spans 14 residues. This CDR3 reads CASRRSQGYTEAFF. The CDR3 nucleotides read TGTGCCAGCAGACGAAGCCAGGGTTACACTGAAGCTTTCTTT. The complete variable domain, with remaining parts taken from reference TRBV7-2 and TRBJ1-1, reads GAGVSQSPSNKVTEKGKDVELRCDPISGHTALYWYRQSLGQGLEFLIYFQGNSAPDKSGLPSDRFSAERTGGSVSTLTIQRTQQEDSAVYLCASRRSQGYTEAFFGQGTRLTVV.

This chain joins TRBV7-9 and TRBJ2-5, with TRBD1 identical over 9 bases. V lost 6 bases to trimming and J lost 2 bases; unmatched junction nucleotides: 4. The CDR3 spans 14 residues. Germline CDR1 and CDR2: SEHNR and FQNEAQ (reference sequence). The CDR3 DNA reads as TGTGCCAGCAGACCCGGGACAGGGCAAGAGACCCAGTACTTC. It translates to CASRPGTGQETQYF.

This clone was seen only once. The chain recombines TRBV12-5 with TRBJ1-1; TRBD1 might be the D (6 bases). Germline lookup yields CDR1 LGHNT and CDR2 FRNRAP. Trimming shortened V by 0 bases and J by 5 bases, and 16 bases separated the two germline ends. The CDR3 is 16 amino acids. The CDR3 DNA sequence: TGTGCTAGTGGTTTGGTACAGGGCGGCCTCGGGACTGAAGCTTTCTTT. Its translation: CASGLVQGGLGTEAFF.

V and J are TRBV6-2 or TRBV6-3 and TRBJ2-7; tentative D call: TRBD1 (5 bases). Trimming pared 2 bases from V and 0 bases from J, leaving 11 bases between. The germline V gene encodes CDR1 MNHEY and CDR2 SVGEGT. The CDR3 length is 15 residues. This CDR3 is CASSYAGPSSYEQYF. In DNA form, the CDR3 reads TGTGCCAGCAGTTACGCAGGGCCCAGCTCCTACGAGCAGTACTTC.

The DNA of the CDR3 is TGTGCCAGCAGCCTCATCGGGGAGGGCTCCTACAATGAGCAGTTCTTC. Its protein is CASSLIGEGSYNEQFF. The rearrangement links TRBV7-3 to TRBJ2-1; the match to TRBD2 covers 7 bases. V shed 5 bases, J shed 0 bases, and the junction held 7 bases outside the gene matches. This CDR3 region has 16 residues. Germline V gives CDR1 SGHTA, CDR2 FQGTGA.

In its sample, this clone was seen once. The CDR3 reads CASSFGGSLGANIQYF. For the CDR3, the DNA is TGTGCCAGCAGTTTCGGCGGATCCCTGGGGGCAAACATTCAGTACTTC. The V call is TRBV27, the J call TRBJ2-4; weak D call: TRBD1 (6 bases). This CDR3 is 16 amino acids long. Germline V gene data show CDR1 as MNHEY and CDR2 as SMNVEV (reference sequence). The V gene lost 3 bases and the J gene lost 6 bases, with 18 bases spanning the gap.